A single T cell receptor beta chain is shown here with its context. The CDR3 sequence is 14 residues long. CDR1 is MNHEY and CDR2 is SMNVEV in the germline V gene (reference sequence). Trimming shortened V by 3 bases and J by 1 base, and 8 bases separated the two germline ends. This specimen belongs to a study of T cell changes during pregnancy in multiple sclerosis. Assay: immunoSEQ multiplex PCR; the TCRdb copy retains only in-frame clones and omits some. The sample has some 80,000 clones, 91% seen once. The rearrangement links TRBV27 to TRBJ2-3; D uncertain. This sequence originates from a female donor with multiple sclerosis, enrolled in a pregnancy study. This material consisted of peripheral blood, taken in the first trimester of pregnancy. For the CDR3, the DNA is TGTGCCAGCAGTTTGGGCAGTGGCACAGATACGCAGTATTTT. Translating gives CASSLGSGTDTQYF.